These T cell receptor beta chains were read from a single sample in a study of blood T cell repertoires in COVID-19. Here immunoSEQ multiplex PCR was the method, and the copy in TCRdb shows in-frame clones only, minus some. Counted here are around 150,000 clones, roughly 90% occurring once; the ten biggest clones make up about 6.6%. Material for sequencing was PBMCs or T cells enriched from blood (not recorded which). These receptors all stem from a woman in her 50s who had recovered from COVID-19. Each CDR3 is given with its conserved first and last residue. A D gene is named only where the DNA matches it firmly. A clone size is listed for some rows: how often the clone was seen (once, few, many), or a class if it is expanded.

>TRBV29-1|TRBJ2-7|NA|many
TGCAGCGTTGAGAGGCAGGGGAACGAGCAGTACTTC
CSVERQGNEQYF
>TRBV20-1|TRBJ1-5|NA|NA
TGCAGTGCCGGGAACAATCAGCCCCAGCATTTT
CSAGNNQPQHF
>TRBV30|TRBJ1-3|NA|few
TGTGCCTGGAGTTTTTCTGCTGGAAACACCATATATTTT
CAWSFSAGNTIYF
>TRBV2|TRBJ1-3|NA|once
TGTGCCAGCAGTGAAACCCCTTACGACAGGTCGGGAAACACCATATATTTT
CASSETPYDRSGNTIYF
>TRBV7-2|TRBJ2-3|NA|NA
TGTGCCAGCAGCTTATCTAGCACCGGCACAGATACGCAGTATTTT
CASSLSSTGTDTQYF
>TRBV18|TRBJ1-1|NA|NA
TGTGCCAGCTCGAGGGACACTGAAGCTTTCTTT
CASSRDTEAFF
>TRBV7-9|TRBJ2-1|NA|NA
TGTGCCAGCAGCGTAGATTTACGGCGGAATGAGCAGTTCTTC
CASSVDLRRNEQFF
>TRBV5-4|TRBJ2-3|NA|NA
TGTGCCAGCAGCTGGGACGGGAGAGATACGCAGTATTTT
CASSWDGRDTQYF
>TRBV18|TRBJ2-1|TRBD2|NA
TGTGCCAGCTCAACCCGGACTAGTGGCAACAATGAGCAGTTCTTC
CASSTRTSGNNEQFF
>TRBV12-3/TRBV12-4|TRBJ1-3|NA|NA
TGTGCCAGCAGGGTGGCTTCTGGAAACACCATATATTTT
CASRVASGNTIYF
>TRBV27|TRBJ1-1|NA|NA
TGTGCCAGCAGTTTATTTCGGGGAAACACTGAAGCTTTCTTT
CASSLFRGNTEAFF
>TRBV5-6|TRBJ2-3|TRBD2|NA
TGTGCCAGCAGCTTACGTGGGCGGGGGTACACAGATACGCAGTATTTT
CASSLRGRGYTDTQYF
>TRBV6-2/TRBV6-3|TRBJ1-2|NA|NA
TGTGCCAGCAGTAGCGGTGGCTACACCTTC
CASSSGGYTF
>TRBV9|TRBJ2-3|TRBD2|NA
TGTGCCAGCAGCGTAGCTACGCAGCGGGGGGGCTCTCATACGCAGTATTTT
CASSVATQRGGSHTQYF
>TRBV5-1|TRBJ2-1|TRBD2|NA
TGCGCCAGCAGGCCCGGACTAGCGTCCTACAATGAGCAGTTCTTC
CASRPGLASYNEQFF
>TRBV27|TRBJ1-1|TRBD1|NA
TGTGCCAGCAGTTCCCAGAGACAGGGGGTTCCTGAAGCTTTCTTT
CASSSQRQGVPEAFF
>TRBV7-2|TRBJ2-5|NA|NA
TGTGCCAGCAGCTTAGCGGGGGGGCGTGAGACCCAGTACTTC
CASSLAGGRETQYF
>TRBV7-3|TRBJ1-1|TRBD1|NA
TGTGCCAGCAGCATTCAGGGGGCAACTGAAGCTTTCTTT
CASSIQGATEAFF
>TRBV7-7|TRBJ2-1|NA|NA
TGTGCCAGCAGCCTAGGAGGTCTAGAGAGCAATGAGCAGTTCTTC
CASSLGGLESNEQFF
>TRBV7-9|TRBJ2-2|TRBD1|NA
TGTGCCAGCAGCAACCGGGACAGGGCTACCGGGGAGCTGTTTTTT
CASSNRDRATGELFF
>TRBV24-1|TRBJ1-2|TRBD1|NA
TGTGCCACCAGTGGGACAGGGGGCGCCGAGGGCTACACCTTC
CATSGTGGAEGYTF
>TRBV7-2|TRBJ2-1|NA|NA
TGTGCCAGCCGTAGTAGGGGGATGTATGAGCAGTTCTTC
CASRSRGMYEQFF
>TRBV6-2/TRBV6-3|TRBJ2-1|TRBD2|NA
TGTGCCAGCAGTAAATCCGGACTAGCGGGGGGAGGCTACAATGAGCAGTTCTTC
CASSKSGLAGGGYNEQFF
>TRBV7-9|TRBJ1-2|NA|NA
TGTGCCAGCAGCTTCCCCGGGTATGGCTACACCTTC
CASSFPGYGYTF
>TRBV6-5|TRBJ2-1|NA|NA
TGTGCCAGCAGTTACTCGACTGCCCGGCAGCCCAATGAGCAGTTCTTC
CASSYSTARQPNEQFF
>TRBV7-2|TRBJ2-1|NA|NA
TGTGCCAGCAGCTTAGTCGGGGGGCTTGTAAATGAGCAGTTCTTC
CASSLVGGLVNEQFF
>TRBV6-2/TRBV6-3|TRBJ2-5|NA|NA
TGTGCCAGCAGCCCAGCGGACTGGCGAAGCCAAGAGACCCAGTACTTC
CASSPADWRSQETQYF
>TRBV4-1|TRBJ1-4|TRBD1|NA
TGCGCCAGCAGCCCGACAGGGAGGAATGAAAAACTGTTTTTT
CASSPTGRNEKLFF
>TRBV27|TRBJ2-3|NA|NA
TGTGCCAGCAGTTCATTACAGCTTAGCACAGATACGCAGTATTTT
CASSSLQLSTDTQYF
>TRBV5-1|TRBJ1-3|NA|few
TGCGCCAGCAGATCTGAGGGAAACACCATATATTTT
CASRSEGNTIYF